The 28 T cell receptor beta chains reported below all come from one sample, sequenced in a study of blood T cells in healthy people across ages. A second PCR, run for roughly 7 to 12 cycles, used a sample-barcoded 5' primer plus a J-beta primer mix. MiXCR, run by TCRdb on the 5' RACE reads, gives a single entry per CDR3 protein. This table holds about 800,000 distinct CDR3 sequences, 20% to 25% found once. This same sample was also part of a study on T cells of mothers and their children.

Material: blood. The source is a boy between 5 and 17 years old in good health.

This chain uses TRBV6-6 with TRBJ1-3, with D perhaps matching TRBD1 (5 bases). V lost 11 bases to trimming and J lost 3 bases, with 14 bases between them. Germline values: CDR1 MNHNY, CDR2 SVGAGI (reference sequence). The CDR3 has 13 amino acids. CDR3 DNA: TGTGCCTCCAAGGGAGGGGATGGAAACACCATATATTTT. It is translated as CASKGGDGNTIYF.

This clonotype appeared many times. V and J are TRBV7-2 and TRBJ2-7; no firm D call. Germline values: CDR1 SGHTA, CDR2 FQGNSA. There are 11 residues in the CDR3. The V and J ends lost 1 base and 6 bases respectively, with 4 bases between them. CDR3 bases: TGTGCCAGCAGCTTAGTGGTCGAGCAGTACTTC. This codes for CASSLVVEQYF.

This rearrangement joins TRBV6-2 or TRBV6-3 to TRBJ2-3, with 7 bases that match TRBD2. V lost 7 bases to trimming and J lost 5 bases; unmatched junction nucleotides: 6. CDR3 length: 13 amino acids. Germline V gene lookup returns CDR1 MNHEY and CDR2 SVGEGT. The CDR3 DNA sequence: TGTGCCAGCACCTCCTGGGGGGGAGATACGCAGTATTTT. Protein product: CASTSWGGDTQYF.

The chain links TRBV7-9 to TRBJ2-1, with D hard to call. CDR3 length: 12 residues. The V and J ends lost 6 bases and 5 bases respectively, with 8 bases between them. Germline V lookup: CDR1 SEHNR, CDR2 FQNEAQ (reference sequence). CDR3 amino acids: CASRTTDNEQFF. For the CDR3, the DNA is TGTGCCAGCAGAACCACCGACAATGAGCAGTTCTTC.

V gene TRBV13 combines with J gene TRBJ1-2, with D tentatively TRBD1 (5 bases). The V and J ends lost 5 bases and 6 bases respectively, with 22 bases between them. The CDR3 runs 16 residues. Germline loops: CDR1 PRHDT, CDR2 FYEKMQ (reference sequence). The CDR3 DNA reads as TGTGCCAGCAGCCCCCAATTCGGACATAAGGCCCATGGCTACACCTTC. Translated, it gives CASSPQFGHKAHGYTF.

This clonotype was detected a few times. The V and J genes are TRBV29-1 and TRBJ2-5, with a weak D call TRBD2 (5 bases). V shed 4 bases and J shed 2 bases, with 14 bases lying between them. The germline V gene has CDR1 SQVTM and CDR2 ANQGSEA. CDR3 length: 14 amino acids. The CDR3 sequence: CSVGGEMGQETQYF. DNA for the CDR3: TGCAGCGTTGGGGGAGAAATGGGGCAAGAGACCCAGTACTTC.

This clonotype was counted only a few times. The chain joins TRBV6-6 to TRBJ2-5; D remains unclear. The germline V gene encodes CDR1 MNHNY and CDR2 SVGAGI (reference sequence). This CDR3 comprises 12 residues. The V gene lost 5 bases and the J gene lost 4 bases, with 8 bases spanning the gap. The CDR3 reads CASSQHSETQYF. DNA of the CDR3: TGTGCCAGCAGTCAACATTCAGAGACCCAGTACTTC.

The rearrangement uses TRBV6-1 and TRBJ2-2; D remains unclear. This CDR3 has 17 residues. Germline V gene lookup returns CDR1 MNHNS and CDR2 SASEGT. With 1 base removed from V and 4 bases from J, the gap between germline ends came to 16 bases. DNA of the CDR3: TGTGCCAGCAGTGAAGTCACCGGATTAGGTCCCACCGGGGAGCTGTTTTTT. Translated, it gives CASSEVTGLGPTGELFF.

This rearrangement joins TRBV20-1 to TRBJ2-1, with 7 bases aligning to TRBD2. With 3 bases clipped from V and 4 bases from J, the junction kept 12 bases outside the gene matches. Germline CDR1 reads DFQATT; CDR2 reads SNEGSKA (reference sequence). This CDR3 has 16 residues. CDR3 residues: CSASRAKREPYNEQFF. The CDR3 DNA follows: TGCAGTGCTAGCCGAGCAAAGCGGGAACCTTACAATGAGCAGTTCTTC.

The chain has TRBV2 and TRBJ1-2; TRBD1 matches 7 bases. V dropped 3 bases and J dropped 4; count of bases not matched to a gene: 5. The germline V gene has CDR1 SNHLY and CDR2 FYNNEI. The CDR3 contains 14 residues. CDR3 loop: CASSDRGVSYGYTF. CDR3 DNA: TGTGCCAGCAGTGACAGGGGGGTGAGCTATGGCTACACCTTC.

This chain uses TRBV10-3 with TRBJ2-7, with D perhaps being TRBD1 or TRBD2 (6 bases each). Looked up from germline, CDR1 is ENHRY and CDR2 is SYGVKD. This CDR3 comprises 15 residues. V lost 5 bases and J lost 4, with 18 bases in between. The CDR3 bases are TGTGCCATCAGTACTATGTCGACAGGAGGGTACGAGCAGTACTTC. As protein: CAISTMSTGGYEQYF.

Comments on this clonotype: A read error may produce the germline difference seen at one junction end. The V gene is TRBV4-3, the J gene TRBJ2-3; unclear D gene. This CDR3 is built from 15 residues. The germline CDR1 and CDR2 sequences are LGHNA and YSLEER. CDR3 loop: CASSQEIQVTDTQYF. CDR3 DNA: TGCGCCAGCAGCCAAGAGATTCAGGTCACAGATACGCAATATTTT.

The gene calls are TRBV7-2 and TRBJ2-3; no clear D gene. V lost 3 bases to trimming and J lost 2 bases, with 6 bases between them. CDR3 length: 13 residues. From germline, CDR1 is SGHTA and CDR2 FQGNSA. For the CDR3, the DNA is TGTGCCAGCAGCTTTAGCTTCACAGATACGCAGTATTTT. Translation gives CASSFSFTDTQYF.

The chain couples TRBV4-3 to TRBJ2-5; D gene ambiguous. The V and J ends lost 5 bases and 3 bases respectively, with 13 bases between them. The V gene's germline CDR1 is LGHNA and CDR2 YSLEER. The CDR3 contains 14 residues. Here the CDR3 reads CASSTAPYKETQYF. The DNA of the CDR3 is TGCGCCAGCAGCACAGCCCCGTACAAAGAGACCCAGTACTTC.

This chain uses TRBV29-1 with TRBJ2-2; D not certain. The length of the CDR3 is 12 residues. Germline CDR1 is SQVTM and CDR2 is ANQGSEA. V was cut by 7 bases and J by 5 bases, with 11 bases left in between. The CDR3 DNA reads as TGCAGCGCCCCGTTCCAAACCGGGGAGCTGTTTTTT. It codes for CSAPFQTGELFF.

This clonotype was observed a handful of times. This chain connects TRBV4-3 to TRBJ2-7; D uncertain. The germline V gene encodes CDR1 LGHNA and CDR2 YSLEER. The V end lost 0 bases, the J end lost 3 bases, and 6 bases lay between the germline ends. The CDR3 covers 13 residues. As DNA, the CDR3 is TGCGCCAGCAGCCAAGACACGGACTACGAGCAGTACTTC. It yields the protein CASSQDTDYEQYF.

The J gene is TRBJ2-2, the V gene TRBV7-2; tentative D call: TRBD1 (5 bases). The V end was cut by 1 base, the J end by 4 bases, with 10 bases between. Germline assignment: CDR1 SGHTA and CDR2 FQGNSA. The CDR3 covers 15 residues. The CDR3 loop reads CASSLEPGRTGELFF. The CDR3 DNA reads TGTGCCAGCAGCTTAGAACCAGGGCGCACCGGGGAGCTGTTTTTT.

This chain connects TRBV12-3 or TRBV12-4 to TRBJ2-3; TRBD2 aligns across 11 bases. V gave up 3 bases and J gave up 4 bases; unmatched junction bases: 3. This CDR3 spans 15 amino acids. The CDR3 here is CASSFSGRAADTQYF. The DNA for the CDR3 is TGTGCCAGCAGTTTTAGCGGGAGGGCTGCAGATACGCAGTATTTT.

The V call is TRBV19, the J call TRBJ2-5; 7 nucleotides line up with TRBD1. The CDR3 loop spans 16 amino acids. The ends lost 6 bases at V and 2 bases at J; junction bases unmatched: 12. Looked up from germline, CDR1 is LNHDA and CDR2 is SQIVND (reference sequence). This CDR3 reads CASSTTFRGKQETQYF. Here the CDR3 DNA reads TGTGCCAGTAGCACAACCTTCAGGGGGAAGCAAGAGACCCAGTACTTC.

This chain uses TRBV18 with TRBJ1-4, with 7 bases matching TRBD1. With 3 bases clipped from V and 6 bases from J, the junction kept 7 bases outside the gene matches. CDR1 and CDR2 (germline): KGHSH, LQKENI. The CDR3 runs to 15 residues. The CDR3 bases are TGTGCCAGCTCACCGAAAGACAGGGAGGATGAAAAACTGTTTTTT. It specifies CASSPKDREDEKLFF.

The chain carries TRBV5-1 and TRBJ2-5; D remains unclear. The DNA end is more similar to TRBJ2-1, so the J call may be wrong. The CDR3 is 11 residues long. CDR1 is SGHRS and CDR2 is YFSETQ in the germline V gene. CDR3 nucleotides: TGCGCCAGCAGCTTGAGATATGAGCAGTTCTTC. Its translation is CASSLRYEQFF.

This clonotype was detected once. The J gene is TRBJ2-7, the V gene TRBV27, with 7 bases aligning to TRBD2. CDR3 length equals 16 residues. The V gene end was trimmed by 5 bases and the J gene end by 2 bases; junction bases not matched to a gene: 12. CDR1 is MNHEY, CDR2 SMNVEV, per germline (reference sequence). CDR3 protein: CASSRGTNEFPYEQYV. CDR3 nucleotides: TGTGCCAGCAGTCGCGGGACTAACGAATTCCCCTACGAGCAGTACGTC.

Here the CDR3 reads CASSEADTQYF. The CDR3 DNA is TGTGCCAGCAGTGAAGCAGATACGCAGTATTTT. The chain uses TRBV12-3 or TRBV12-4 and TRBJ2-3; D remains unclear. This CDR3 region has 11 residues. V lost 5 bases and J 4 bases, leaving 4 bases between the germline ends.

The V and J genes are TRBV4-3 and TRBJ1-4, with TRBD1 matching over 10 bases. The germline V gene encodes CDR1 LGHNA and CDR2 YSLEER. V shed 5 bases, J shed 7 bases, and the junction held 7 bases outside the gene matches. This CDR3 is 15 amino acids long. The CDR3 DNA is TGCGCCAGCAGCATCGACAGGGGGCAGAGTGAAAAACTGTTTTTT. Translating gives CASSIDRGQSEKLFF.

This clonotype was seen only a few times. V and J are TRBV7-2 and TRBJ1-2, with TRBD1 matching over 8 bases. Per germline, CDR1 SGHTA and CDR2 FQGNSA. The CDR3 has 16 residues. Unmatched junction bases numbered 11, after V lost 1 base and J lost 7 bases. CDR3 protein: CASSLVARTGTCGYTF. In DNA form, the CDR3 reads TGTGCCAGCAGCTTAGTGGCGCGGACAGGGACCTGTGGCTACACCTTC.

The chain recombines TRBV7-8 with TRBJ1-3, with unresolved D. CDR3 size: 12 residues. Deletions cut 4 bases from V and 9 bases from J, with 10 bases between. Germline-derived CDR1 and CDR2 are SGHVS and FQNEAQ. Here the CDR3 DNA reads TGTGCCAGCAGCTCCTACGCCGGCACCATATATTTT. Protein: CASSSYAGTIYF.

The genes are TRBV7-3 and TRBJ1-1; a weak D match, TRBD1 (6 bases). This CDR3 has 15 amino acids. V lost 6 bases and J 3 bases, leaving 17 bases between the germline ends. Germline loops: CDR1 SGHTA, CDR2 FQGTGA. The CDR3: CASSDMPGADTEAFF. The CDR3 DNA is TGTGCCAGCAGTGATATGCCGGGGGCAGACACTGAAGCTTTCTTT. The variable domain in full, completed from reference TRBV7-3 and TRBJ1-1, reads GAGVSQTPSNKVTEKGKYVELRCDPISGHTALYWYRQSLGQGPEFLIYFQGTGAADDSGLPNDRFFAVRPEGSVSTLKIQRTERGDSAVYLCASSDMPGADTEAFFGQGTRLTVV.

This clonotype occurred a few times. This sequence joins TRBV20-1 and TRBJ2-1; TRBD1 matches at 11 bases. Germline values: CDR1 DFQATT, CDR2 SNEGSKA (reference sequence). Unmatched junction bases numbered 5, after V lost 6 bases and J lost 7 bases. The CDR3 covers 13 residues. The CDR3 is CSATWDRGNEQFF. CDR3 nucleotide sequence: TGCAGTGCCACCTGGGACAGGGGGAATGAGCAGTTCTTC.